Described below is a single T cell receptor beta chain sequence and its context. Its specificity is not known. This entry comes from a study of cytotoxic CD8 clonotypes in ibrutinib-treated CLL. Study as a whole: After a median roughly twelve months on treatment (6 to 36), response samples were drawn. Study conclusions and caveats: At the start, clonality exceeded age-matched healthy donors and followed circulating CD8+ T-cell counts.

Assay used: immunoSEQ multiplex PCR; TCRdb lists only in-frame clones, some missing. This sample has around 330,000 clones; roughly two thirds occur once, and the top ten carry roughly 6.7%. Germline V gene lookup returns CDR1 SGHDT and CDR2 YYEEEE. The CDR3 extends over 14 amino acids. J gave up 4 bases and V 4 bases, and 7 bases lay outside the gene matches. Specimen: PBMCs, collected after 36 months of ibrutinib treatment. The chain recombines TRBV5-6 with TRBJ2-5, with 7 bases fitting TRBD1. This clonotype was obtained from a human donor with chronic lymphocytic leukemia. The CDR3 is CASSHDRDGETQYF. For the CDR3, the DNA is TGTGCCAGCAGCCATGACAGGGACGGAGAGACCCAGTACTTC.